This T cell receptor (beta chain) comes out of a study of T cells after yellow fever vaccination. About the research overall: Flow sorting relied on CD3, CD45RA, CCR7 and CD95 to obtain EM, EMRA, CM and Tscm memory subsets. Whole-study results and caveats: On day 0, almost all vaccine-responding clonotypes were undetectable in sorted memory subsets.

This clonotype was counted many times. One entry per CDR3 protein, called by TCRdb with MiXCR from the 5' RACE reads. The table includes about 26,000 distinct CDR3 sequences, about 5.5% detected once. Deletions cut 4 bases from V and 2 bases from J, with 12 bases between. There are 15 residues in the CDR3. CDR1 is MGHDK, CDR2 SYGVNS, per germline. The chain is built from TRBV25-1 and TRBJ2-4, with a weak D call TRBD2 (7 bases). This material consisted of PBMCs, either bulk or a sorted T-cell subset (CD4+, CD8+, memory, or dextramer-sorted; not recorded which), taken 15 days after the yellow fever booster vaccination. This TCR was recovered from a man aged 30 to 45 who received the YFV17D yellow fever vaccine. CDR3 region: CASSGGGGPKNIQYF. As DNA, the CDR3 is TGTGCCAGCAGTGGGGGGGGCGGCCCCAAAAACATTCAGTACTTC.